This T cell receptor (beta chain) is from a study of blood T cell repertoires in COVID-19. Turning to the study itself: Sites across the United States, Italy and Spain contributed samples from acute and convalescent COVID-19.

Original processing methods: Amplification of reference gene primers provided the estimated nucleated cell counts. Repertoires were generated with immunoSEQ multiplex PCR, while TCRdb's copy carries only in-frame clones and drops some. V and J calls and clone size are given by that table; D and trimming were obtained from the DNA. Among 55,000 to 65,000 clones listed, roughly 90% were seen once. This clonotype originated in an elderly woman with active COVID-19. The sequencing input was peripheral blood.

As DNA, the CDR3 is TGTGCCAGCAATAACCGGGACAGGGTCTCCTATAATTCACCCCTCCACTTT. It codes for CASNNRDRVSYNSPLHF. The chain combines TRBV28 with TRBJ1-6, with 9 bases that match TRBD1. CDR3 length equals 17 residues. V shed 7 bases, J shed 0 bases, and the junction held 7 bases outside the gene matches. The germline CDR1 and CDR2 sequences are MDHEN and SYDVKM.